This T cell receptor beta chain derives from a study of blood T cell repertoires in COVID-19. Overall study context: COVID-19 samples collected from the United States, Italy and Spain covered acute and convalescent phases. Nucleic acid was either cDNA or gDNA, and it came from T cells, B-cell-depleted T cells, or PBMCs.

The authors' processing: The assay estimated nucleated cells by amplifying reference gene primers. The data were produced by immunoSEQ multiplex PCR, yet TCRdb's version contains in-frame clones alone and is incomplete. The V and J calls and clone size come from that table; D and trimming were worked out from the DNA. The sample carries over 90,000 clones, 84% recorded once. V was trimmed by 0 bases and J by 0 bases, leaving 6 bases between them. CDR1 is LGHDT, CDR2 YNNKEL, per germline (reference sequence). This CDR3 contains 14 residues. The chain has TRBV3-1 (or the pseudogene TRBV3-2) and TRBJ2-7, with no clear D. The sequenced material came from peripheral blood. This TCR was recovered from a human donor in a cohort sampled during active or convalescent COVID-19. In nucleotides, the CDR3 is TGTGCCAGCAGCCAAGATACTTACTCCTACGAGCAGTACTTC. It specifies CASSQDTYSYEQYF.